This entry is about one T cell receptor (beta chain). Its antigen remains unidentified. These data come from a study of shared clonotypes between healthy human individuals. General study findings and limits: Generally, naive subsets (rather than memory subsets) showed larger estimated richness.

The CDR3 extends over 15 amino acids. J lost 14 bases, V lost 2 bases, and 7 bases had no gene match. The germline CDR1 and CDR2 sequences are MGHRA and YSYEKL. Profiling relied on immunoSEQ multiplex PCR, and the TCRdb table lists in-frame clones only, not all of them. The sample contains about 980,000 clones, less than 85% of which appear only once. This TCR was recovered from a man aged 18 to 35 in good health. The chain couples TRBV4-1 to TRBJ1-6, with TRBD1 identical over 12 bases. What was sequenced was memory CD4+ T cells sorted from blood. Subset indicated: CD45RA-negative fraction. The CDR3 is CASSQQGTGGDTLHF. The CDR3 DNA reads TGCGCCAGCAGCCAACAAGGGACAGGGGGCGACACCCTCCACTTT.